Below, 3 T cell receptor beta chains from the same sample are listed, as sequenced in a study of STAT3 mutations in large granular lymphocyte leukemia. Study findings and constraints: In T-cell large granular lymphocyte leukemia, about half of patients showed multiple immunodominant subclonotypes.

Sequencing used immunoSEQ multiplex PCR; TCRdb keeps in-frame clones, though not all of them. The sample comprises tens of thousands of clones, roughly 86% of which are singletons, and roughly 12% rests with the top ten. No cognate antigen is known for these TCRs. Sequencing was performed on peripheral blood mononuclear cells. These receptors all come from a man aged 55 to 70 with T-cell large granular lymphocyte leukemia. Some clones in this sample may be carry-over from other donors' samples.

V is TRBV11-2 and J is TRBJ2-7, with 7 positions matching TRBD2. This CDR3 has 16 amino acids. J lost 7 bases, V lost 5 bases, and 17 bases had no gene match. The germline CDR1 and CDR2 sequences are SGHAT and FQNNGV. Here the CDR3 DNA reads TGTGCCAGCAGCCGCATTCGGGGGGAGGGCCCTAGGGAGCAGTACTTC. Translating it yields CASSRIRGEGPREQYF.

The CDR3 nucleotides read TGTGCCAGTAGTCTAGCGGGAGGGGCAGATACGCAGTATTTT. Its translation: CASSLAGGADTQYF. The chain joins TRBV19 to TRBJ2-3; 12 nucleotides agree with TRBD2. This CDR3 spans 14 amino acids. Trimming cost V 5 bases and J 4 bases; bases outside gene matches: 1. The germline CDR1 and CDR2 sequences are LNHDA and SQIVND (reference sequence).

The V and J genes are TRBV30 and TRBJ2-7; D not certain. The CDR3 is made up of 15 amino acids. V lost 2 bases to trimming and J lost 2 bases, with 16 bases between them. The germline V gene encodes CDR1 GTSNPN and CDR2 SVGIG (reference sequence). As DNA, the CDR3 is TGTGCCTGGAGTACCCGTACGGTCTTGACCTACGAGCAGTACTTC. Protein: CAWSTRTVLTYEQYF.